What follows are 20 T cell receptor beta chains derived from one specimen sequenced in a study of T-cell memory formation after mild COVID-19. TCRdb processed the 5' RACE reads anew with MiXCR; each CDR3 protein has one entry. This sample has nearly 200,000 distinct CDR3 sequences, with around 18% found just once. Sequenced: PBMCs or a T cell subset sorted from them (not recorded which). The origin of the receptors is an adult woman who had mild COVID-19 (a few samples of this study predate the infection). Cell type and time point are not known.

The V and J genes are TRBV12-3 or TRBV12-4 and TRBJ1-3; D uncertain. Trimming stripped 7 bases from V and 0 bases from J, with 7 bases between. This CDR3 has 13 residues. In DNA form, the CDR3 reads TGTGCCAGCATCTTCACCTCTGGAAACACCATATATTTT. Amino acids: CASIFTSGNTIYF.

This clonotype was picked up a small number of times. The chain is built from TRBV6-6 and TRBJ2-3; 8 bases fit TRBD2. CDR1 is MNHNY and CDR2 is SVGAGI in the germline V gene (reference sequence). The ends lost 2 bases at V and 1 base at J; junction bases unmatched: 14. The CDR3 has 19 amino acids. CDR3 residues: CASSYPTRRGAGRTDTQYF. In DNA, the CDR3 is TGTGCCAGCAGTTACCCGACTCGGCGGGGGGCCGGCCGCACAGATACGCAGTATTTT.

This clonotype showed up just a few times. The chain couples TRBV9 to TRBJ1-5, with D possibly matching TRBD1 (5 bases). Trimming took 4 bases from V and 5 from J, leaving 16 bases between them. The CDR3 spans 15 residues. The V gene's germline CDR1 is SGDLS and CDR2 YYNGEE. The CDR3 loop reads CASSPRGDLYQPQHF. The CDR3 bases are TGTGCCAGCAGCCCACGGGGGGACCTTTATCAGCCCCAGCATTTT. The complete variable domain, with remaining parts taken from reference TRBV9 and TRBJ1-5, reads DSGVTQTPKHLITATGQRVTLRCSPRSGDLSVYWYQQSLDQGLQFLIQYYNGEERAKGNILERFSAQQFPDLHSELNLSSLELGDSALYFCASSPRGDLYQPQHFGDGTRLSIL.

The chain employs TRBV15 and TRBJ1-6; possible D gene TRBD1, 5 bases. CDR3 size: 15 residues. The germline V and J ends were trimmed by 3 bases and 10 bases, with 16 bases remaining between them. Germline values: CDR1 LNHNV, CDR2 YYDKDF (reference sequence). The CDR3 region has the DNA TGTGCCACCAGCAGCCGGCAAGGGGCAGCGTCACCCCTCCACTTT. Translated, it gives CATSSRQGAASPLHF.

The chain uses TRBV29-1 and TRBJ2-7; D gene uncertain. The germline V gene has CDR1 SQVTM and CDR2 ANQGSEA. The CDR3 totals 10 residues. Deletions cut 4 bases from V and 7 bases from J, with 8 bases between. The DNA of the CDR3 is TGCAGCGTTGGGAGTTTTGAGCAGTACTTC. Residues: CSVGSFEQYF.

V and J are TRBV5-1 and TRBJ2-7; D remains unclear. Germline loops: CDR1 SGHRS, CDR2 YFSETQ. This CDR3 region has 13 residues. With 4 bases removed from V and 2 bases from J, the gap between germline ends came to 10 bases. This CDR3 reads CASSPPSTYEQYF. CDR3 DNA sequence: TGCGCCAGCAGCCCCCCAAGCACCTACGAGCAGTACTTC.

This chain joins TRBV7-6 and TRBJ2-7; D may be TRBD2 (5 bases). Trimming removed 5 bases at V and 3 bases at J, with 17 bases between. Germline V gives CDR1 SGHVS, CDR2 FNYEAQ. The CDR3 runs to 15 residues. Here the CDR3 reads CASSPMGAGGYEQYF. DNA of the CDR3: TGTGCCAGCAGCCCCATGGGAGCCGGAGGCTACGAGCAGTACTTC.

This clonotype has ten or more counts. This rearrangement joins TRBV7-2 to TRBJ1-2; D unresolved. The CDR3 length is 14 residues. V shed 1 base and J shed 5 bases, with 11 bases lying between them. Germline V gene data show CDR1 as SGHTA and CDR2 as FQGNSA. CDR3 residues: CASSLGYQTYGYTF. The CDR3 DNA sequence: TGTGCCAGCAGCTTAGGCTACCAGACTTATGGCTACACCTTC.

The chain recombines TRBV3-1 with TRBJ1-1, with 11 bases aligning to TRBD1. This CDR3 is 14 amino acids long. The germline CDR1 and CDR2 sequences are LGHDT and YNNKEL (reference sequence). V shed 4 bases and J 7 bases; nucleotides not matched to a gene: 5. This chain's CDR3 is CASSPGTGGSEAFF. The DNA of the CDR3 is TGTGCCAGCAGCCCCGGGACAGGGGGTAGTGAAGCTTTCTTT.

V is TRBV7-3 and J is TRBJ2-2, with D uncertain. Deletions cut 4 bases from V and 4 bases from J, with 4 bases between. This CDR3 has 12 amino acids. The germline V gene encodes CDR1 SGHTA and CDR2 FQGTGA. The CDR3 region is CASSSITGELFF. The DNA of the CDR3 is TGTGCCAGCAGCTCTATCACCGGGGAGCTGTTTTTT.

This clonotype was seen a few times. The chain uses TRBV5-6 and TRBJ1-4, with TRBD1 matching 7 bases. V lost 0 bases and J lost 5; bases outside the gene matches: 7. The CDR3 length is 16 residues. CDR1 and CDR2 from the germline V gene are SGHDT and YYEEEE. The CDR3, as DNA: TGTGCCAGCAGCTTGGATTGGGCACAGGGGAATGAAAAACTGTTTTTT. Translated, it gives CASSLDWAQGNEKLFF.

The rearrangement links TRBV7-3 to TRBJ2-2; D may be TRBD2 (5 bases). The V gene lost 6 bases and the J gene lost 4 bases, with 24 bases spanning the gap. The CDR3 runs to 18 residues. CDR1 and CDR2 from the germline V gene are SGHTA and FQGTGA. The chain's CDR3 is CASSPLASLSITTGELFF. CDR3 DNA sequence: TGTGCCAGCAGTCCTCTGGCTAGCCTTTCTATAACCACCGGGGAGCTGTTTTTT.

This clonotype showed up just a few times. The V gene is TRBV27, the J gene TRBJ2-7; no definite D call. Trimming shortened V by 5 bases and J by 1 base, and 9 bases separated the two germline ends. Germline CDR1 reads MNHEY; CDR2 reads SMNVEV (reference sequence). The CDR3 covers 13 residues. Here the CDR3 reads CASSLRTSYEQYF. As DNA, the CDR3 is TGTGCCAGCAGTCTACGAACATCCTACGAGCAGTACTTC.

This clonotype was seen ten or more times. This chain joins TRBV18 and TRBJ1-2; D gene ambiguous. V was clipped by 2 bases and J by 3 bases, with 4 bases between them. Germline values: CDR1 KGHSH, CDR2 LQKENI. This CDR3 has 12 amino acids. DNA of the CDR3: TGTGCCAGCTCACCATGGGACTATGGCTACACCTTC. It yields the protein CASSPWDYGYTF.

V usage is TRBV10-3 and J usage is TRBJ2-5, with TRBD2 as a possible D gene (6 bases). Germline CDR1 is ENHRY and CDR2 is SYGVKD. This CDR3 comprises 20 residues. V lost 3 bases to trimming and J lost 4 bases, with 30 bases between them. The CDR3 protein is CAISDSRRVSTGTPRETQYF. As DNA, the CDR3 is TGTGCCATCAGTGACTCGCGTCGGGTGAGCACCGGGACTCCAAGAGAGACCCAGTACTTC.

This clonotype was counted a few times. The V and J genes are TRBV6-6 and TRBJ1-6; 8 bases agree with TRBD1. After removal of 6 bases from V and 0 bases from J, the junction contained 19 bases not matched to a gene. The CDR3 contains 21 residues. Germline CDR1 is MNHNY and CDR2 is SVGAGI (reference sequence). The CDR3 DNA is TGTGCCAGCAGCCCGACAAAGCCGGGACAGGCTTTTCACTCCTATAATTCACCCCTCCACTTT. Amino acid sequence: CASSPTKPGQAFHSYNSPLHF.

The V and J genes are TRBV29-1 and TRBJ2-2, with D tentatively TRBD2 (7 bases). The CDR3 sequence is 14 residues long. Germline values: CDR1 SQVTM, CDR2 ANQGSEA. V was shortened by 5 bases and J by 2 bases, with 12 bases between the two germline ends. The CDR3 spells CSVRGGPNTGELFF. In nucleotides, the CDR3 is TGCAGCGTTCGCGGGGGCCCTAACACCGGGGAGCTGTTTTTT.

The genes are TRBV12-3 or TRBV12-4 and TRBJ1-2, with 10 bases lining up with TRBD1. With V trimmed by 2 bases and J by 2 bases, 8 bases remained unmatched. This CDR3 contains 17 residues. CDR3 coding DNA: TGTGCCAGCAGTTTACGACAGGGGGCTACCTCGAACTATGGCTACACCTTC. It translates to CASSLRQGATSNYGYTF.

This chain connects TRBV7-3 to TRBJ1-2, with a tentative D call TRBD1 (5 bases). Germline V gives CDR1 SGHTA, CDR2 FQGTGA. V shed 4 bases and J shed 1 base, with 7 bases lying between them. This CDR3 is 13 amino acids long. CDR3 in DNA: TGTGCCAGCAGCTACGACAGTAACTATGGCTACACCTTC. As protein: CASSYDSNYGYTF.

The V and J genes are TRBV20-1 and TRBJ2-3, with 9 nucleotides matching TRBD2. The length of the CDR3 is 13 residues. Germline V gives CDR1 DFQATT, CDR2 SNEGSKA (reference sequence). V gave up 5 bases and J gave up 2 bases; unmatched junction bases: 2. The DNA of the CDR3 is TGCAGTGCTGTAGCGGGGGCCACAGATACGCAGTATTTT. Protein: CSAVAGATDTQYF.